This TCR beta chain was recovered during a study of PD-1 blockade in mismatch repair-deficient tumors. In germline, CDR1 is MDHEN, CDR2 SYDVKM. The CDR3 loop spans 17 amino acids. J gave up 4 bases and V 2 bases, and 8 bases lay outside the gene matches. Using immunoSEQ multiplex PCR, the repertoire was profiled, and TCRdb retains in-frame clones only, with some absent. This repertoire shows some 50,000 clones, more than 65% found once; its top ten account for roughly 3.3%. This TCR was recovered from an adult with mismatch repair-deficient cancer. The specimen comprised PBMCs, sampled before pembrolizumab treatment. The rearrangement links TRBV28 to TRBJ1-2, with 12 bases aligning to TRBD1. CDR3 amino acids: CASSLRGQGASIYGYTF. In DNA, the CDR3 is TGTGCCAGCAGTTTACGGGGACAGGGGGCGTCGATCTATGGCTACACCTTC.